This entry concerns a single T cell receptor beta chain. No cognate antigen has been identified for it. No per-base quality is available; no much larger clone lies one base away. These data are taken from a study of OX40 agonist ivuxolimab in advanced cancers. As for the study more broadly: The costimulatory receptor OX40 (CD134) was targeted by ivuxolimab, a fully human IgG2 agonistic monoclonal antibody. Intravenous ivuxolimab was administered to patients every 2 weeks at six dose levels: 0.01, 0.1, 0.3, 1.5, 3 and 10 mg/kg. Of the roughly 50 dose-escalation patients, hepatocellular carcinoma was present in approximately 20, melanoma in roughly 15, renal cell carcinoma in 9 and head and neck cancer in 9. The dose-escalation cohort was roughly 80% male with a mean age of around 64 years, ranging from roughly 20 to 85. Patients were allowed to have had prior anti-PD-1, anti-PD-L1 or anti-CTLA-4 therapy, and approximately 41% of the dose-escalation patients had previously received checkpoint inhibitors. Partial responses occurred in three dose-escalation patients: two with cutaneous melanoma and one with hepatocellular carcinoma. The point of sequencing TCRbeta in the periphery was to test whether ivuxolimab changed TCR sequence diversity and drove clonal T-cell expansion. The paper covers the monotherapy dose-escalation part of the phase I ivuxolimab trial, which included N of about 50 patients. Beyond this particular receptor, the publication reports: Partial responders in the 0.1-3.0 mg/kg groups had among the lowest normalized peripheral clonal expansion, especially among CD8+ T cells. On average, CD8+ T cells showed more expanded clones than CD4+ T cells after ivuxolimab. Low levels of normalized T-cell clonal expansion were also seen in some patients who did not respond. Which antigens the clonally expanded peripheral T cells were specific for was not determined. Clonal expansion of both CD4+ and CD8+ blood T cells was observed from baseline to week 6 at doses 0.1 to 3.0 mg/kg.

Genomic DNA was isolated from the sorted cells so that the TCRbeta CDR3 region could be sequenced. The immunoSEQ Assay was used to sequence the TCRbeta CDR3 regions. TCRdb obtained this table from immuneACCESS and retained in-frame rearrangements with V and J assigned. These tables miss some clones; where compared with another copy, unresolved V genes account for less than half of the shortfall, and the remainder is unexplained. This sample is represented by tens of thousands of clones; 80% to 90% of them were singletons. In total, the top ten clones hold roughly 30% of the sample. Patients with autoimmune disease history or receiving systemic immunosuppression were excluded from the trial. Peripheral blood for TCR sequencing was collected from all dose cohorts at baseline, on cycle 4 day 1, and on cycle 7 day 1. Samples were obtained from an open-label, multicenter, first-in-human phase I dose-escalation trial of ivuxolimab. Adults with locally advanced or metastatic melanoma, renal cell carcinoma, hepatocellular carcinoma or head and neck squamous cell carcinoma were enrolled in the trial. Before TCR sequencing, CD4+ and CD8+ T cells were separately sorted from peripheral blood.

From a lookup of the germline V gene (reference sequence), CDR1 and CDR2 are MNHNY and SVGAGI. V drops 5 bases and J drops 4 bases, leaving 11 bases in between. The CDR3 spans 13 residues, from the cysteine through the phenylalanine. Only the CDR3 DNA stays, 39 bases, in frame from base 1. This chain joins TRBV6-6 to TRBJ1-1, with no reliable assignment of the D segment. The sample in question was CD4+ or CD8+ T cells sorted from blood, obtained in a trial of the OX40 agonist ivuxolimab. This receptor was taken from an adult with an advanced solid tumor such as melanoma, head and neck, liver or kidney cancer. The DNA sequence is given as TGTGCCAGCAGTCAACCCGGACTCACTGAAGCTTTCTTT. It translates as CASSQPGLTEAFF.